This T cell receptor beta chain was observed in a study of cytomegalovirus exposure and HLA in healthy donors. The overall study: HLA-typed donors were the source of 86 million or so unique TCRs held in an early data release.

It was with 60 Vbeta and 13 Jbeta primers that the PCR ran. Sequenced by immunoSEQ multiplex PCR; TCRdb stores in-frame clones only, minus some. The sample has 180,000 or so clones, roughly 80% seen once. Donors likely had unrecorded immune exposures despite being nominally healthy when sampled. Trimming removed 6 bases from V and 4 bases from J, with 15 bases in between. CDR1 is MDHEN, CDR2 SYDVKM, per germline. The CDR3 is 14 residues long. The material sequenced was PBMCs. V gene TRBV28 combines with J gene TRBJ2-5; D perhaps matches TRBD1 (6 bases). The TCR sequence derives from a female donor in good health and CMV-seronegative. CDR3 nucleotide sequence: TGTGCCAGCAGCCCTACCCAGGGGCGAGAGACCCAGTACTTC. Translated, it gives CASSPTQGRETQYF.